This T cell receptor beta chain was identified during a study of blood T cell repertoires in COVID-19. On the study more broadly: The United States, Italy and Spain supplied acute and convalescent COVID-19 samples. PBMCs, B-cell-depleted T cells, or T cells were the source of the cDNA or gDNA that made up the material.

In the original analysis: How many nucleated cells were present was estimated from reference gene primer amplification. Data came from immunoSEQ multiplex PCR; TCRdb stores just in-frame clones and leaves some out. The DNA gave D and trimming, while V, J and clone size come from that table. Among tens of thousands of clones listed, roughly 83% were seen once. CDR3 size: 14 residues. Per the germline V gene, CDR1 is LGHDT and CDR2 is YNNKEL (reference sequence). V was clipped by 4 bases and J by 1 base, with 10 bases between them. This chain joins TRBV3-1 (or the pseudogene TRBV3-2) and TRBJ1-1; a possible D gene is TRBD1 (6 bases). This receptor was obtained from a human donor in a cohort sampled during active COVID-19. Sequencing used peripheral blood. CDR3 protein: CASSPRQENTEAFF. CDR3 nucleotides: TGTGCCAGCAGCCCCCGACAGGAGAACACTGAAGCTTTCTTT.